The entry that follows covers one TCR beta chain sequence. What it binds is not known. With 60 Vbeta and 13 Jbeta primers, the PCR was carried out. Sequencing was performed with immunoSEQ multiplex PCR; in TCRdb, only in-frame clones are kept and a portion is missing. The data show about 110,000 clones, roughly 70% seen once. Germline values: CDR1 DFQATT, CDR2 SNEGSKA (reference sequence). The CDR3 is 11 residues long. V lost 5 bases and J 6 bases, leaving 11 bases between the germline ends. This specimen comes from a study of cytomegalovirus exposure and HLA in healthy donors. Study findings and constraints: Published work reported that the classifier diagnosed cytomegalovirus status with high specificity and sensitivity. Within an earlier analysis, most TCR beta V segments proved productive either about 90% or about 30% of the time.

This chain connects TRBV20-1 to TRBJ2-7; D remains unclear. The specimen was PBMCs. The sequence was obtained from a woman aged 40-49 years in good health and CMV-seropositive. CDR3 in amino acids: CSALTVPEQYF. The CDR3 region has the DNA TGCAGTGCTTTGACTGTTCCCGAGCAGTACTTC.